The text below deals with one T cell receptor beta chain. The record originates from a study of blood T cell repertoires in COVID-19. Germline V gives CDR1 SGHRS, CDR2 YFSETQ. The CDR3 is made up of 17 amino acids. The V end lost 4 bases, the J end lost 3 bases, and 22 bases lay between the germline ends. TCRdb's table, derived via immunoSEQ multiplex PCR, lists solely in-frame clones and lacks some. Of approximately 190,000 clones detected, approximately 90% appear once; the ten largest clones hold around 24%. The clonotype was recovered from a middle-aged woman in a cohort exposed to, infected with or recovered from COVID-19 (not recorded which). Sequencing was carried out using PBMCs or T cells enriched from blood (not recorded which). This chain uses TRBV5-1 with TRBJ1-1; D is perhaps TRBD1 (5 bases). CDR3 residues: CASSPRGEGELYTEAFF. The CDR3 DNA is TGCGCCAGCAGCCCCCGGGGGGAGGGTGAGCTGTACACTGAAGCTTTCTTT.